This T cell receptor beta chain was identified during a study of graft-versus-host responses after intestinal transplantation. About the research overall: Recipients underwent multivisceral, liver-intestinal, or isolated intestinal transplants. Anti-thymocyte globulin induction, then tacrolimus and steroids for about three years, went to all recipients.

The study, taken as a whole, reports: Ileal or blood samples showed some GvH clones first, and such clones were also found in recipient marrow.

This CDR3 is 13 amino acids long. CDR1 is LGHNA, CDR2 YSLEER, per germline. V shed 1 base and J shed 9 bases, with 7 bases lying between them. Here immunoSEQ multiplex PCR was the method, and the copy in TCRdb shows in-frame clones only, minus some. The sample shows around 84,000 clones, around 83% of them seen only once. Comments on this clone: Its antigen is undetermined.

The sequencing here drew on unstimulated CD8+ T cells sorted from spleen or lymph node cells, taken before intestinal transplant. The gene calls are TRBV4-3 and TRBJ1-6; maybe TRBD1 (6 bases). The origin of this receptor is a human donor who received an intestinal transplant. CDR3: CASSQGRGSPLHF. The CDR3 nucleotides are TGCGCCAGCAGCCAAGGCAGGGGTTCACCCCTCCACTTT.